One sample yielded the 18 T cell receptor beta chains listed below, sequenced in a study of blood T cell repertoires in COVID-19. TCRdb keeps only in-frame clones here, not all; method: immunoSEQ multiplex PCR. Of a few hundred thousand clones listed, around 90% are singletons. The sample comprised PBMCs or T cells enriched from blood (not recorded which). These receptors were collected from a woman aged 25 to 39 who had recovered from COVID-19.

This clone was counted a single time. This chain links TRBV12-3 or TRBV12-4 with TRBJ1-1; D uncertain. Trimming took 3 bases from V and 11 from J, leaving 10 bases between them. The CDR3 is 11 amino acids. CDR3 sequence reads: CASSFGQSAFF. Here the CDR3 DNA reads TGTGCCAGCAGTTTTGGCCAATCGGCTTTCTTT.

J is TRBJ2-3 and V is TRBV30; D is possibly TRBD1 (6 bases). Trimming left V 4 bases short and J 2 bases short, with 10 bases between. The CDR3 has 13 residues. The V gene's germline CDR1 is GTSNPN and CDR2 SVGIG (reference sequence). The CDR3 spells CAWNAGDTDTQYF. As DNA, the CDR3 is TGTGCCTGGAATGCAGGGGACACAGATACGCAGTATTTT.

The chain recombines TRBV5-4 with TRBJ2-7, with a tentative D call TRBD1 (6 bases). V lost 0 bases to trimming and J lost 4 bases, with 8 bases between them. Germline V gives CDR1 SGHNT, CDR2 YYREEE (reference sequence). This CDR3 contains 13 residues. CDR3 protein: CASSLGTEYEQYF. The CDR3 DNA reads TGTGCCAGCAGCTTGGGGACAGAGTACGAGCAGTACTTC.

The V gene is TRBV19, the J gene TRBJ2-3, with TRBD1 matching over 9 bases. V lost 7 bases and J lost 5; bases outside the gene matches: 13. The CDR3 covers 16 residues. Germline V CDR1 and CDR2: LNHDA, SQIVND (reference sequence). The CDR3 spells CASTPRTGVGIDTQYF. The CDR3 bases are TGTGCCAGTACCCCCCGGACAGGGGTGGGAATAGATACGCAGTATTTT.

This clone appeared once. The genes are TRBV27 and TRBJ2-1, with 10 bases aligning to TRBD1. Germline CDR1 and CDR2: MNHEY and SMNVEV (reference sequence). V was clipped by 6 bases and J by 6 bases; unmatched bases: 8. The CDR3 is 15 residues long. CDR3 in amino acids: CASREGTGAFNEQFF. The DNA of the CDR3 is TGTGCCAGCAGGGAGGGGACAGGGGCTTTCAATGAGCAGTTCTTC.

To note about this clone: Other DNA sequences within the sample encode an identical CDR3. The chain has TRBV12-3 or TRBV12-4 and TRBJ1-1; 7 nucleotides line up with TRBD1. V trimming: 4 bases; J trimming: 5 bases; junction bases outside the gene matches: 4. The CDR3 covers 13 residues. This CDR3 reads CASSWTGGTEAFF. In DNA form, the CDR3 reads TGTGCCAGCAGTTGGACAGGAGGGACTGAAGCTTTCTTT.

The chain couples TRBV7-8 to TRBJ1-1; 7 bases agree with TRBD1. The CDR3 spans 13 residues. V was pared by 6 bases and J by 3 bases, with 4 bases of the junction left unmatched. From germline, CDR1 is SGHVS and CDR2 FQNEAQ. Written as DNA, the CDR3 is TGTGCCAGCAGATCCGACAGGGACACTGAAGCTTTCTTT. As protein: CASRSDRDTEAFF.

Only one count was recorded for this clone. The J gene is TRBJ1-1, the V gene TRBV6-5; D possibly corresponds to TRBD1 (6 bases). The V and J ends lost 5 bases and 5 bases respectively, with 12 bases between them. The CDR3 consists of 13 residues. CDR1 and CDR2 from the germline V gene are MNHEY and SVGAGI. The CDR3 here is CASSIQGTTEAFF. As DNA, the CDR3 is TGTGCCAGCAGTATTCAGGGGACGACTGAAGCTTTCTTT.

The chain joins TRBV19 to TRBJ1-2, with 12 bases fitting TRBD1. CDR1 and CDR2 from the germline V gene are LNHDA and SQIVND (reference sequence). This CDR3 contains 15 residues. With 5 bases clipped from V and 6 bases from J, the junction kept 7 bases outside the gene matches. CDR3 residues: CASSPWDRGRNGYTF. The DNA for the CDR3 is TGTGCCAGTAGTCCCTGGGACAGGGGGCGAAATGGCTACACCTTC.

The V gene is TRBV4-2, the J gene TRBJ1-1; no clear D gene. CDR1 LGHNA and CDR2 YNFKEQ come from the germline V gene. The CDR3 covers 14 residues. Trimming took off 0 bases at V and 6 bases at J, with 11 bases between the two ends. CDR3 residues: CASSQENSFSEAFF. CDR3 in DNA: TGTGCCAGCAGCCAAGAGAACAGTTTCTCTGAAGCTTTCTTT.

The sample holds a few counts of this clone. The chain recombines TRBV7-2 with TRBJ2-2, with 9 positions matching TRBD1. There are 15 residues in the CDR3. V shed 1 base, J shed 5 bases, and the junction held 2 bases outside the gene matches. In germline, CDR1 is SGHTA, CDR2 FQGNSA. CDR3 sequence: CASSLETGGTGELFF. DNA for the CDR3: TGTGCCAGCAGCTTAGAGACAGGGGGGACCGGGGAGCTGTTTTTT.

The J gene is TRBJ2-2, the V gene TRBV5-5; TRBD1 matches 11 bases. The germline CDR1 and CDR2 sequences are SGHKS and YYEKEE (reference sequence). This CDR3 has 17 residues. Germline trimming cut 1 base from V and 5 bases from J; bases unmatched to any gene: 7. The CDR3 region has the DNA TGTGCCAGCAGCTTGACAGGACAGGGGGCGCGTACCGGGGAGCTGTTTTTT. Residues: CASSLTGQGARTGELFF.

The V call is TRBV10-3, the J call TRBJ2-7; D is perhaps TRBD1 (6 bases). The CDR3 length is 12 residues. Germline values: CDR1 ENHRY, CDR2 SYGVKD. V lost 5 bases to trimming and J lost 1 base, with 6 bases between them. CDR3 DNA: TGTGCCATCAGTACAGGGTCCTACGAGCAGTACTTC. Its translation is CAISTGSYEQYF.

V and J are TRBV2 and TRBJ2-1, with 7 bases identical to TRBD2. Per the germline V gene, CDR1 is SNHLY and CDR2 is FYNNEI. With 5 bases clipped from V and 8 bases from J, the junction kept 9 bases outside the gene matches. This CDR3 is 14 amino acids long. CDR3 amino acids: CASSLSRGRDEQFF. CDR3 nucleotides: TGTGCCAGCAGTCTCTCCCGAGGGAGGGATGAGCAGTTCTTC.

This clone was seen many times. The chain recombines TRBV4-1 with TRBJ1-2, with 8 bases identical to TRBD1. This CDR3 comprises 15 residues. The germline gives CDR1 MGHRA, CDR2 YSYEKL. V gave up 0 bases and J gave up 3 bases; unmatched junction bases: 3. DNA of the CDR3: TGCGCCAGCAGCCAAGATTCGGGACAGGACTATGGCTACACCTTC. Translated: CASSQDSGQDYGYTF.

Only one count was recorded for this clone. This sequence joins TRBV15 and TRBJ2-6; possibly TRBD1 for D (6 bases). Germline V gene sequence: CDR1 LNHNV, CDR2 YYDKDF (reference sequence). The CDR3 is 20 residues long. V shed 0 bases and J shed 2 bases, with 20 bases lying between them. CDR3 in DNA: TGTGCCACCAGCAGAGATCTCCCGGACAGCAGGAACGCTGGGGCCAACGTCCTGACTTTC. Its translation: CATSRDLPDSRNAGANVLTF.

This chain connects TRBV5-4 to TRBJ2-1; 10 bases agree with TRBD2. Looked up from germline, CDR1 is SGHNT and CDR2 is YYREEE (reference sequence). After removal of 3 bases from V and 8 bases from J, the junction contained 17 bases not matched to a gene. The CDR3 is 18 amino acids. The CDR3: CASSSGGSGGLLPHEQFF. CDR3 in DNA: TGTGCCAGCAGCTCAGGTGGTAGCGGGGGGCTACTCCCCCATGAGCAGTTCTTC.

CDR3 DNA: TGTGCCATCAGGAATAACTTACAGGGGTCCAATGAGCAGTTCTTC. As protein: CAIRNNLQGSNEQFF. This sequence joins TRBV10-3 and TRBJ2-1; TRBD1 agrees at 7 bases. J was trimmed by 6 bases and V by 6 bases; bases with no gene match: 11. The CDR3 length is 15 residues. CDR1 is ENHRY, CDR2 SYGVKD, per germline.